These 22 T cell receptor beta chains originate from one sample sequenced in a study of T cell clones after liver transplantation. Clones were sequenced by immunoSEQ multiplex PCR, and TCRdb holds only the in-frame ones, with some missing. The sample has about 20,000 clones, around 75% seen once. The sample consisted of CD8+ T cells from blood, taken 54 months after liver transplant. These receptors all stem from a human patient who received a liver transplant. Part of the T cells may come from the graft donor.

V is TRBV5-6 and J is TRBJ1-2; 7 nucleotides align to TRBD1. From germline, CDR1 is SGHDT and CDR2 YYEEEE. This CDR3 comprises 16 residues. The V gene end was trimmed by 4 bases and the J gene end by 3 bases; junction bases not matched to a gene: 12. The CDR3 DNA reads as TGTGCCAGCAGCGCCCACAGACAGGGAGGCTACTATGGCTACACCTTC. Translating gives CASSAHRQGGYYGYTF.

The chain is built from TRBV10-3 and TRBJ1-2; 7 positions match TRBD1. Germline V gene sequence: CDR1 ENHRY, CDR2 SYGVKD. Trimming cost V 2 bases and J 4 bases; bases outside gene matches: 7. The CDR3 is 15 residues long. The CDR3 DNA is TGTGCCATCAGTGAGACCGGACAGGAGAGCTATGGCTACACCTTC. As protein: CAISETGQESYGYTF.

J is TRBJ2-7 and V is TRBV14; D may be TRBD1 (5 bases). Trimming shortened V by 1 base and J by 5 bases, and 15 bases separated the two germline ends. CDR1 SGHDN and CDR2 FVKESK come from the germline V gene. The CDR3 extends over 15 amino acids. CDR3 residues: CASSQVAGLIHEQYF. As DNA, the CDR3 is TGTGCCAGCAGCCAAGTGGCAGGGCTAATCCACGAGCAGTACTTC.

This chain connects TRBV25-1 to TRBJ2-7; 8 bases agree with TRBD2. This CDR3 is built from 14 residues. V was pared by 1 base and J by 6 bases, with 5 bases of the junction left unmatched. Germline lookup yields CDR1 MGHDK and CDR2 SYGVNS. Here the CDR3 DNA reads TGTGCCAGCAGTGAATTAGCGGGGCCTTTCGAGCAGTACTTC. Translated, it gives CASSELAGPFEQYF.

This rearrangement joins TRBV27 to TRBJ2-3; 8 bases match TRBD1. Germline V gene lookup returns CDR1 MNHEY and CDR2 SMNVEV (reference sequence). The trim removed 4 bases at V and 3 bases at J, leaving 6 bases unmatched. The CDR3 contains 15 residues. CDR3 sequence reads: CASSSTGTGTDTQYF. The CDR3 nucleotides are TGTGCCAGCAGTTCGACCGGGACAGGTACAGATACGCAGTATTTT.

The chain uses TRBV5-4 and TRBJ2-4; D gene uncertain. This CDR3 spans 13 amino acids. CDR1 and CDR2 from the germline V gene are SGHNT and YYREEE (reference sequence). The DNA for the CDR3 is TGTCCTCCATTGCGGCTAGCCAAAAACATTCAGTACTTC. The encoded protein is CPPLRLAKNIQYF.

The CDR3 DNA sequence: TGTGCCAGCAGTGACCGCTACGAGCAGTACTTC. Translated: CASSDRYEQYF. The V call is TRBV2, the J call TRBJ2-7; no clear D. The CDR3 is 11 residues long. Per germline, CDR1 SNHLY and CDR2 FYNNEI. V shed 3 bases and J shed 3 bases, with 3 bases lying between them.

The chain couples TRBV28 to TRBJ1-1; D gene uncertain. CDR3 length: 12 residues. Germline V lookup: CDR1 MDHEN, CDR2 SYDVKM. Trimming cost V 7 bases and J 4 bases, with 10 bases left between them. The CDR3 region has the DNA TGTGCCAGCAACTCAATGAGCACTGAAGCTTTCTTT. It yields the protein CASNSMSTEAFF.

The chain joins TRBV28 to TRBJ2-1; TRBD1 agrees at 9 bases. After removal of 4 bases from V and 5 bases from J, the junction contained 6 bases not matched to a gene. Germline lookup yields CDR1 MDHEN and CDR2 SYDVKM. The CDR3 has 15 residues. The CDR3 DNA sequence: TGTGCCAGCAGTTCCGGGACAGGGCGACACAATGAGCAGTTCTTC. Protein sequence: CASSSGTGRHNEQFF.

This chain joins TRBV27 and TRBJ2-3; 9 nucleotides match TRBD1. The V gene end was trimmed by 1 base and the J gene end by 0 bases; junction bases not matched to a gene: 8. This CDR3 has 18 amino acids. Germline V gene sequence: CDR1 MNHEY, CDR2 SMNVEV (reference sequence). DNA for the CDR3: TGTGCCAGCAGTTTATATACAGGGGGCCTGTTAAGCACAGATACGCAGTATTTT. Translating it yields CASSLYTGGLLSTDTQYF.

The chain carries TRBV2 and TRBJ1-4; D gene uncertain. Trimming left V 2 bases short and J 5 bases short, with 15 bases between. Germline V gene data show CDR1 as SNHLY and CDR2 as FYNNEI. CDR3 size: 16 residues. The CDR3 nucleotides read TGTGCCAGCAGTGAAAGCTCGGCCCTCTACAATGAAAAACTGTTTTTT. Translation: CASSESSALYNEKLFF.

The chain joins TRBV4-1 to TRBJ2-7; the D gene is possibly TRBD2 (6 bases). CDR3 size: 13 residues. Germline CDR1 MGHRA, CDR2 YSYEKL. The V end was cut by 0 bases, the J end by 4 bases, with 7 bases between. The CDR3 DNA reads TGCGCCAGCAGCCAAGATGGAGGGTACGAGCAGTACTTC. It specifies CASSQDGGYEQYF.

The rearrangement uses TRBV6-1 and TRBJ1-4; D gene uncertain. The CDR3 length is 15 residues. Germline CDR1 is MNHNS and CDR2 is SASEGT. Trimming removed 2 bases from V and 6 bases from J, with 13 bases in between. The CDR3 DNA follows: TGTGCCAGCAGTGAATTTAACCCTGGTTATGAAAAACTGTTTTTT. Its translation: CASSEFNPGYEKLFF.

This clone was observed once. The chain has TRBV2 and TRBJ1-1; D unclear. The CDR3 covers 15 residues. Trimming took 1 base from V and 4 from J, leaving 13 bases between them. CDR1 and CDR2 from the germline V gene are SNHLY and FYNNEI. CDR3 in amino acids: CASSEGPSRFTEAFF. The DNA of the CDR3 is TGTGCCAGCAGTGAAGGACCCTCAAGGTTCACTGAAGCTTTCTTT.

Points on this clone: This likely came from a read error, as a far larger clone is one base away. V is TRBV19 and J is TRBJ1-1; 7 bases agree with TRBD1. The CDR3 covers 15 residues. V shed 3 bases, J shed 4 bases, and the junction held 8 bases outside the gene matches. Germline-derived CDR1 and CDR2 are LNHDA and SQIVND (reference sequence). Here the CDR3 reads CASSIRDRPLTEAFF. The CDR3 DNA is TGTGCCAGTAGTATTCGGGACAGACCACTCACTGAAGCTTTCTTT.

The V and J genes are TRBV15 and TRBJ1-5, with 7 bases identical to TRBD1. The CDR3 has 14 residues. Looked up from germline, CDR1 is LNHNV and CDR2 is YYDKDF (reference sequence). The V gene end was trimmed by 3 bases and the J gene end by 3 bases; junction bases not matched to a gene: 2. CDR3 loop: CATSSGQANQPQHF. The CDR3 coding sequence is TGTGCCACCAGCAGTGGACAGGCCAATCAGCCCCAGCATTTT.

The V gene is TRBV6-1, the J gene TRBJ1-5; 9 nucleotides agree with TRBD1. Losses at the gene ends were 5 bases for V and 7 bases for J; bases not matched to a gene: 9. CDR1 and CDR2 (germline): MNHNS, SASEGT. The CDR3 is made up of 15 amino acids. In DNA, the CDR3 is TGTGCCAGCAGTCCACCGGGACAGGGCGGACAGCCCCAGCATTTT. Protein product: CASSPPGQGGQPQHF.

This chain joins TRBV6-6 and TRBJ2-1, with unresolved D. Looked up from germline, CDR1 is MNHNY and CDR2 is SVGAGI (reference sequence). This CDR3 is built from 12 residues. Trimming left V 6 bases short and J 5 bases short, with 8 bases between. CDR3 protein: CASRGGDNEQFF. The CDR3 DNA sequence: TGTGCCAGCAGGGGCGGTGACAATGAGCAGTTCTTC.

This clone was seen a few times. The chain employs TRBV30 and TRBJ2-3, with D hard to call. CDR1 and CDR2 (germline): GTSNPN, SVGIG (reference sequence). CDR3 length: 15 amino acids. Trimming removed 4 bases at V and 0 bases at J, with 14 bases between. The CDR3 sequence is CAWMIGISSTDTQYF. In DNA, the CDR3 is TGTGCCTGGATGATAGGAATATCTAGCACAGATACGCAGTATTTT.

V gene TRBV25-1 combines with J gene TRBJ1-6; maybe TRBD1 (5 bases). CDR1 is MGHDK and CDR2 is SYGVNS in the germline V gene. The CDR3 consists of 15 residues. Trimming stripped 0 bases from V and 7 bases from J, with 10 bases between. CDR3 sequence reads: CASSEYRDGNSPLHF. The CDR3 DNA follows: TGTGCCAGCAGTGAATACAGGGATGGAAATTCACCCCTCCACTTT.

In DNA, the CDR3 is TGTGCCAGCAGGGATATGATCATGAACACTGAAGCTTTCTTT. This translates into CASRDMIMNTEAFF. The chain links TRBV5-6 to TRBJ1-1; D call uncertain. The CDR3 has 14 residues. CDR1 and CDR2 from the germline V gene are SGHDT and YYEEEE. The V and J ends lost 5 bases and 0 bases respectively, with 11 bases between them.

The rearrangement uses TRBV14 and TRBJ1-2; TRBD1 is a possible D gene (6 bases). Trimming cost V 0 bases and J 8 bases, with 16 bases left between them. Germline CDR1 reads SGHDN; CDR2 reads FVKESK. The CDR3 totals 15 residues. CDR3 loop: CASSQEWPTGHGYTF. The CDR3 region has the DNA TGTGCCAGCAGCCAAGAATGGCCTACAGGGCACGGCTACACCTTC.